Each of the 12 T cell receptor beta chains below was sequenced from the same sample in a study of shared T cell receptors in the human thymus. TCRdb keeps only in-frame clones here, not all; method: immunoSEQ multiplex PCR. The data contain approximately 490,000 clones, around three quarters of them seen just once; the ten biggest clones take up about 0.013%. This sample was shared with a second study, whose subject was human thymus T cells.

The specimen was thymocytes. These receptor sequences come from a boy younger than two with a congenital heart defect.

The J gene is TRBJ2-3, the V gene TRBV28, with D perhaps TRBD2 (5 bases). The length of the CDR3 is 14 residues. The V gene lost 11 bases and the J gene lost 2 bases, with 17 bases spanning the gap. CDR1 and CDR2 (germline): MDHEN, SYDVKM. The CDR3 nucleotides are TGTGCCGTCAAGTGGGAGAAGTCCACAGATACGCAGTATTTT. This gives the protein CAVKWEKSTDTQYF.

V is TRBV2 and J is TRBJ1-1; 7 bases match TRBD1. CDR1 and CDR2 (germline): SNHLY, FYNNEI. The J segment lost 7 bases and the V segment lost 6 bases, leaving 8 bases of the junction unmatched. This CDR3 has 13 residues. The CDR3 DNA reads TGTGCCAGCAGGCCTGGACAGGAGGGTGAAGCTTTCTTT. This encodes CASRPGQEGEAFF.

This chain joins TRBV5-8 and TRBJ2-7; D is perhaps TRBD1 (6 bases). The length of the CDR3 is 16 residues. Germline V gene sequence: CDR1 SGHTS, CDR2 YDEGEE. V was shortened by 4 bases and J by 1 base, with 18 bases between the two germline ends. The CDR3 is CASSRPNRVSSYEQYF. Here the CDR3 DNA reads TGTGCCAGCAGCCGCCCTAACAGGGTTTCATCCTACGAGCAGTACTTC.

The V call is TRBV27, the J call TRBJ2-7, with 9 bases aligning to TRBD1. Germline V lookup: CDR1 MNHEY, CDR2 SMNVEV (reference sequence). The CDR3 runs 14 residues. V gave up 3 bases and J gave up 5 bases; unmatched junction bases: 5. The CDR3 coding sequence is TGTGCCAGCAGTTTCCGGACAGGGGATAACGAGCAGTACTTC. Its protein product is CASSFRTGDNEQYF.

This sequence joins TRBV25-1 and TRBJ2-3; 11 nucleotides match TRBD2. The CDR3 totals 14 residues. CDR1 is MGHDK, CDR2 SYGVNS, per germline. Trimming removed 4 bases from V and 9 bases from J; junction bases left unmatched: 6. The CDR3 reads CASSVTSGRGTQYF. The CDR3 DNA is TGTGCCAGCAGTGTTACTAGCGGGAGAGGCACGCAGTATTTT. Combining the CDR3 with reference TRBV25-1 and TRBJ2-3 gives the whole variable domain EADIYQTPRYLVIGTGKKITLECSQTMGHDKMYWYQQDPGMELHLIHYSYGVNSTEKGDLSSESTVSRIRTEHFPLTLESARPSHTSQYLCASSVTSGRGTQYFGPGTRLTVL.

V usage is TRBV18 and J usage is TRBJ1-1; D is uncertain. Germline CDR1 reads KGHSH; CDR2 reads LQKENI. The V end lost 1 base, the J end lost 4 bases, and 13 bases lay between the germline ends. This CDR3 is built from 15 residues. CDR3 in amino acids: CASSPLRSGSTEAFF. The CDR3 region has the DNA TGTGCCAGCTCACCACTTCGCTCAGGATCCACTGAAGCTTTCTTT.

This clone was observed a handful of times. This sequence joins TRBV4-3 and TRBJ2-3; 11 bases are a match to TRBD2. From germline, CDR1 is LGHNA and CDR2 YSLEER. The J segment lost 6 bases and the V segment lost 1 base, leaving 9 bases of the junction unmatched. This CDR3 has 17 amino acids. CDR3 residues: CASSQVGYSGREDTQYF. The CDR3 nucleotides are TGCGCCAGCAGCCAAGTCGGGTATAGCGGGAGGGAGGATACGCAGTATTTT.

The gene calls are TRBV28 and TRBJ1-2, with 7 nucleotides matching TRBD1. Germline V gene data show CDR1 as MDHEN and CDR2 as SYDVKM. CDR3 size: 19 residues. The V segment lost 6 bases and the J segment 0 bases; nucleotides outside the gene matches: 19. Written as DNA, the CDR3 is TGTGCCAGCAGGGATCCGCGAGGGACAGTCCGGCTACCTAACTATGGCTACACCTTC. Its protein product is CASRDPRGTVRLPNYGYTF.

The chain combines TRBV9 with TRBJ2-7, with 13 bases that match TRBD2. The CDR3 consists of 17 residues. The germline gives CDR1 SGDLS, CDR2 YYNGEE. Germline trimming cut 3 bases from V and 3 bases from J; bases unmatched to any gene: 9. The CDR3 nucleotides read TGTGCCAGCAGCGATTCTCCCGGGACTAGCGGGATCTACGAGCAGTACTTC. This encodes CASSDSPGTSGIYEQYF.

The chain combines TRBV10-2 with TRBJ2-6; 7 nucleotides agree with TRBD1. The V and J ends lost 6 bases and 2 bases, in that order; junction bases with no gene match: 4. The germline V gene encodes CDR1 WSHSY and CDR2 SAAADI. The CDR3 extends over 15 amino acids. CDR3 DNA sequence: TGCGCCAGCAGGACAGGGTTAGCTGGGGCCAACGTCCTGACTTTC. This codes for CASRTGLAGANVLTF.

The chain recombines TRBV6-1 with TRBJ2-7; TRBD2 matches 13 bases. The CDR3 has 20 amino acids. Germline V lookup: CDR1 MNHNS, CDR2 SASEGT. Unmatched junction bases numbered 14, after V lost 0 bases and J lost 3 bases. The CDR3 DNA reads TGTGCCAGCAGTGAAGCTTATGTACTAGCGGGAGGGCCTTCTTGCTACGAGCAGTACTTC. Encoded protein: CASSEAYVLAGGPSCYEQYF.

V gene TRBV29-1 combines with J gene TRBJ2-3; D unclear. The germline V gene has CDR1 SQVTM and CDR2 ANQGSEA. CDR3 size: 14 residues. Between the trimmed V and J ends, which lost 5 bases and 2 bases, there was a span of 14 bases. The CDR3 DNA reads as TGCAGCGTTCCAGGTCACGACCTCACAGATACGCAGTATTTT. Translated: CSVPGHDLTDTQYF.